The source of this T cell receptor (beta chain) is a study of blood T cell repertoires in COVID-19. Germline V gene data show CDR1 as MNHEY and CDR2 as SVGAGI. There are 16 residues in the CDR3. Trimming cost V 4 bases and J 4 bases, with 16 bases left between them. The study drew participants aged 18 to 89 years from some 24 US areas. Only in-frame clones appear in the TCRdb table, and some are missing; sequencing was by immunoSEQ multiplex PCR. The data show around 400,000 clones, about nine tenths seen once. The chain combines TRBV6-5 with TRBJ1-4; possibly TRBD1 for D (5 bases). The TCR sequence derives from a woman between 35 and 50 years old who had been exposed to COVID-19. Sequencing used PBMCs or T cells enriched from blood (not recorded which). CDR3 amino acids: CASSSSRRQINEKLFF. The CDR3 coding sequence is TGTGCCAGCAGTTCCTCACGGAGACAGATTAATGAAAAACTGTTTTTT.